This entry lists 28 T cell receptor beta chains sequenced from one sample in a study of neoadjuvant anti-PD-1 for oral cavity cancer. Clones were read by immunoSEQ multiplex PCR, and TCRdb kept only the in-frame ones, dropping some. The sample shows over 12,000 clones, about 70% of them seen only once. The sequencing used PBMCs, collected before nivolumab (anti-PD-1) treatment. The receptor set was obtained from a person aged 35-79 years with oral cavity squamous cell carcinoma.

CDR3 protein: CASSLLLGPQHF. The CDR3 nucleotides read TGTGCCAGCAGCTTGCTCCTAGGGCCCCAGCATTTT. The chain has TRBV5-6 and TRBJ1-5; no clear D gene. The length of the CDR3 is 12 residues. In germline, CDR1 is SGHDT, CDR2 YYEEEE. The V gene lost 1 base and the J gene lost 9 bases, with 8 bases spanning the gap. Filled out from reference TRBV5-6 and TRBJ1-5, the complete variable domain reads DAGVTQSPTHLIKTRGQQVTLRCSPKSGHDTVSWYQQALGQGPQFIFQYYEEEERQRGNFPDRFSGHQFPNYSSELNVNALLLGDSALYLCASSLLLGPQHFGDGTRLSIL.

CDR3 sequence: CASSQTRGRQETQYF. CDR3 sequence (DNA): TGTGCCAGCAGCCAGACCAGGGGGCGTCAAGAGACCCAGTACTTC. V usage is TRBV14 and J usage is TRBJ2-5; 8 positions agree with TRBD1. The CDR3 extends over 15 amino acids. V lost 3 bases and J lost 2; bases outside the gene matches: 5. Germline V gene sequence: CDR1 SGHDN, CDR2 FVKESK.

This chain links TRBV7-9 with TRBJ2-2; the D call may be TRBD1 or TRBD2 (5 bases each). The germline V and J ends were trimmed by 1 base and 1 base, with 13 bases remaining between them. In germline, CDR1 is SEHNR, CDR2 FQNEAQ (reference sequence). This CDR3 is built from 17 residues. The CDR3 sequence: CASSLGSGTLNTGELFF. DNA for the CDR3: TGTGCCAGCAGCTTAGGATCCGGGACCTTGAACACCGGGGAGCTGTTTTTT.

The gene calls are TRBV10-1 and TRBJ2-1; a possible D gene is TRBD2 (6 bases). CDR1 is WNHNN and CDR2 is SYGVQD in the germline V gene (reference sequence). V lost 3 bases and J lost 9, with 12 bases in between. This CDR3 region has 13 residues. The chain's CDR3 is CASSEPGRTEQFF. Written as DNA, the CDR3 is TGCGCCAGCAGTGAACCGGGGAGGACTGAGCAGTTCTTC.

This chain joins TRBV27 and TRBJ2-1; 8 bases align to TRBD2. The CDR3 covers 15 residues. CDR1 and CDR2 (germline): MNHEY, SMNVEV (reference sequence). Trimming at V came to 2 bases and at J to 2 bases, leaving 2 bases not matched to a gene. The CDR3 spells CASSLAGGPYNEQFF. DNA of the CDR3: TGTGCCAGCAGTTTAGCGGGAGGCCCCTACAATGAGCAGTTCTTC.

The chain links TRBV6-1 to TRBJ2-3; the match to TRBD2 covers 9 bases. This CDR3 is 13 amino acids long. Trimming at V came to 7 bases and at J to 8 bases, leaving 7 bases not matched to a gene. Per the germline V gene, CDR1 is MNHNS and CDR2 is SASEGT. The chain's CDR3 is CASIQAGGGTQYF. The CDR3 DNA follows: TGTGCCAGCATTCAAGCGGGGGGAGGTACGCAGTATTTT.

As to this clone: One end of the junction fails to match germline, which may point to a read error. The chain links TRBV9 to TRBJ2-3, with D unclear. Germline V CDR1 and CDR2: SGDLS, YYNGEE. CDR3 length equals 13 residues. CDR3 in amino acids: CASSETELSITNF. The DNA of the CDR3 is TGTGCCAGCAGCGAGACCGAGTTGTCCATTACGAATTTT.

This clone occurred a few times. The chain has TRBV4-2 and TRBJ1-2; TRBD1 matches 7 bases. CDR3 length equals 13 residues. V trimming: 8 bases; J trimming: 6 bases; junction bases outside the gene matches: 9. Germline V gene lookup returns CDR1 LGHNA and CDR2 YNFKEQ. CDR3 protein: CASGYTGVNGYTF. The CDR3 DNA reads as TGTGCCAGCGGGTACACAGGGGTTAATGGCTACACCTTC.

The chain recombines TRBV19 with TRBJ1-1, with D uncertain. Trimming pared 9 bases from V and 0 bases from J, leaving 14 bases between. The CDR3 has 14 residues. Germline CDR1 LNHDA, CDR2 SQIVND (reference sequence). CDR3 sequence (DNA): TGTGCCAGCCAAAGGATAGGTGTGAACACTGAAGCTTTCTTT. It yields the protein CASQRIGVNTEAFF.

The chain links TRBV5-1 to TRBJ2-7; D uncertain. CDR3 length equals 14 residues. Trimming stripped 0 bases from V and 0 bases from J, with 7 bases between. Germline loops: CDR1 SGHRS, CDR2 YFSETQ. DNA of the CDR3: TGCGCCAGCAGCTTGGGGGTCAACTCCTACGAGCAGTACTTC. Protein sequence: CASSLGVNSYEQYF.

The chain is built from TRBV4-1 and TRBJ1-4; a possible D gene is TRBD1 (5 bases). The V end lost 0 bases, the J end lost 5 bases, and 25 bases lay between the germline ends. Germline V lookup: CDR1 MGHRA, CDR2 YSYEKL. The CDR3 contains 20 residues. For the CDR3, the DNA is TGCGCCAGCAGCCAAGAGGTGGGGGGAATCCGGTCTGAATGGAATGAAAAACTGTTTTTT. It specifies CASSQEVGGIRSEWNEKLFF.

The chain couples TRBV4-1 to TRBJ1-2; no firm D call. V lost 0 bases and J lost 2, with 13 bases in between. The CDR3 has 16 amino acids. CDR1 and CDR2 (germline): MGHRA, YSYEKL. DNA for the CDR3: TGCGCCAGCAGCCAAGATAGGCAGGCCGAAAACTATGGCTACACCTTC. Encoded protein: CASSQDRQAENYGYTF.

The chain links TRBV5-6 to TRBJ1-2; D is unclear. This CDR3 is 11 amino acids long. V lost 4 bases to trimming and J lost 6 bases, with 7 bases between them. Germline CDR1 reads SGHDT; CDR2 reads YYEEEE. CDR3 loop: CASSLIDGYTF. Here the CDR3 DNA reads TGTGCCAGCAGCCTGATAGATGGCTACACCTTC.

V and J are TRBV9 and TRBJ1-2, with unresolved D. CDR1 and CDR2 (germline): SGDLS, YYNGEE. Trimming stripped 2 bases from V and 4 bases from J, with 15 bases between. This CDR3 region has 15 residues. CDR3 DNA: TGTGCCAGCAGCGTTAGGACGGAGTCTCTCTATGGCTACACCTTC. Its translation is CASSVRTESLYGYTF.

V usage is TRBV25-1 and J usage is TRBJ2-2; 10 nucleotides align to TRBD1. The CDR3 has 15 amino acids. Trimming took 4 bases from V and 5 from J; bases not matched to a gene: 4. The germline gives CDR1 MGHDK, CDR2 SYGVNS. The CDR3 region is CASSGQGASTGELFF. CDR3 in DNA: TGTGCCAGCAGTGGACAGGGGGCGAGTACCGGGGAGCTGTTTTTT.

The rearrangement links TRBV27 to TRBJ2-7; 8 bases agree with TRBD1. CDR3 length equals 15 residues. The germline V gene has CDR1 MNHEY and CDR2 SMNVEV (reference sequence). J gave up 3 bases and V 6 bases, and 10 bases lay outside the gene matches. CDR3 loop: CASRTPGTGVYEQYF. Written as DNA, the CDR3 is TGTGCCAGCAGAACCCCCGGGACAGGAGTCTACGAGCAGTACTTC.

The chain couples TRBV6-5 to TRBJ1-1; the D gene is possibly TRBD1 (5 bases). Germline CDR1 is MNHEY and CDR2 is SVGAGI. Trimming pared 7 bases from V and 6 bases from J, leaving 18 bases between. The CDR3 has 14 residues. The DNA of the CDR3 is TGTGCCAGCAACCGGGGCGCCGATACCGCTGAAGCTTTCTTT. Its protein is CASNRGADTAEAFF.

In this sample, this clone turned up once. This chain uses TRBV29-1 with TRBJ2-6; no reliable D call. Germline assignment: CDR1 SQVTM and CDR2 ANQGSEA. Deletions cut 6 bases from V and 0 bases from J, with 9 bases between. This CDR3 spans 14 amino acids. The CDR3 region has the DNA TGCAGCGTGAGCAGTCCCTCTGGGGCCAACGTCCTGACTTTC. It yields the protein CSVSSPSGANVLTF.

In its sample, this clone was seen once. The chain has TRBV5-6 and TRBJ2-1, with a tentative D call TRBD2 (6 bases). The germline CDR1 and CDR2 sequences are SGHDT and YYEEEE. The CDR3 sequence is 18 residues long. Deletions cut 1 base from V and 0 bases from J, with 17 bases between. CDR3 protein: CASSLRRSGGSSYNEQFF. In nucleotides, the CDR3 is TGTGCCAGCAGCTTGCGCAGGTCCGGGGGAAGCTCCTACAATGAGCAGTTCTTC.

In the case of this clone: The same CDR3 also results from other DNA sequences found in this sample. The gene calls are TRBV2 and TRBJ1-2; 9 positions agree with TRBD1. Germline assignment: CDR1 SNHLY and CDR2 FYNNEI. V shed 6 bases and J 2 bases; nucleotides not matched to a gene: 10. This CDR3 region has 16 residues. Here the CDR3 DNA reads TGTGCCAGCAGACAGGGGGCTGTCATATCGAACTATGGCTACACCTTC. This encodes CASRQGAVISNYGYTF.

This clone has just one count. The V call is TRBV7-6, the J call TRBJ1-1, with unresolved D. The CDR3 consists of 14 residues. Deletions cut 6 bases from V and 0 bases from J, with 11 bases between. Germline values: CDR1 SGHVS, CDR2 FNYEAQ. DNA for the CDR3: TGTGCCAGCAGTAACTGGGGTTTGAACACTGAAGCTTTCTTT. It codes for CASSNWGLNTEAFF.

The V and J genes are TRBV7-9 and TRBJ2-5; 7 bases map to TRBD1. The germline V gene encodes CDR1 SEHNR and CDR2 FQNEAQ (reference sequence). The J segment lost 2 bases and the V segment lost 4 bases, leaving 4 bases of the junction unmatched. The CDR3 totals 14 residues. CDR3: CASSYTGAQETQYF. The CDR3 DNA reads as TGTGCCAGCAGCTATACAGGGGCTCAAGAGACCCAGTACTTC.

The gene calls are TRBV5-1 and TRBJ2-5; 10 bases line up with TRBD1. Trimming at V came to 6 bases and at J to 3 bases, leaving 5 bases not matched to a gene. CDR3 length: 14 amino acids. Per germline, CDR1 SGHRS and CDR2 YFSETQ. The CDR3, as DNA: TGCGCCAGCACCGGGACAGGGGATAAAGAGACCCAGTACTTC. Translation: CASTGTGDKETQYF.

The chain combines TRBV7-9 with TRBJ2-3; D is uncertain. The CDR3 extends over 14 amino acids. Per germline, CDR1 SEHNR and CDR2 FQNEAQ (reference sequence). Trimming left V 1 base short and J 0 bases short, with 5 bases between. The CDR3 bases are TGTGCCAGCAGCTTAGGGCTTAGCACAGATACGCAGTATTTT. Translated, it gives CASSLGLSTDTQYF.

The chain links TRBV11-3 to TRBJ2-1; 9 bases align to TRBD2. In germline, CDR1 is SGHNT, CDR2 YENEEA. The CDR3 extends over 15 amino acids. J was trimmed by 5 bases and V by 1 base; bases with no gene match: 3. Written as DNA, the CDR3 is TGTGCCAGCAGCTTAGGGACTAGCGTCAACAATGAGCAGTTCTTC. Its translation is CASSLGTSVNNEQFF. Supplemented by reference TRBV11-3 and TRBJ2-1, the full variable domain reads EAGVVQSPRYKIIEKKQPVAFWCNPISGHNTLYWYLQNLGQGPELLIRYENEEAVDDSQLPKDRFSAERLKGVDSTLKIQPAELGDSAVYLCASSLGTSVNNEQFFGPGTRLTVL.

V and J are TRBV29-1 and TRBJ2-3, with D perhaps TRBD2 (6 bases). Germline V lookup: CDR1 SQVTM, CDR2 ANQGSEA. The CDR3 extends over 14 amino acids. V lost 2 bases and J lost 7, with 16 bases in between. The CDR3 region has the DNA TGCAGCGTTGAATCGAACTCCGGGGGAAATACGCAGTATTTT. Translation: CSVESNSGGNTQYF.

This clone came up a few times. J is TRBJ1-5 and V is TRBV5-1, with D possibly TRBD1 on 5 matching bases. The germline V gene encodes CDR1 SGHRS and CDR2 YFSETQ. The CDR3 spans 13 residues. V lost 4 bases and J 9 bases, leaving 14 bases between the germline ends. The CDR3, as DNA: TGCGCCAGCAGCCCGGATGGGCAGGGGCCCCAGCATTTT. Protein product: CASSPDGQGPQHF.

This chain joins TRBV10-3 and TRBJ1-2; 8 bases align to TRBD1. After removal of 3 bases from V and 2 bases from J, the junction contained 5 bases not matched to a gene. There are 15 residues in the CDR3. Looked up from germline, CDR1 is ENHRY and CDR2 is SYGVKD. In DNA, the CDR3 is TGTGCCATCAGTGAAGGACAGGGAACCAACTATGGCTACACCTTC. Encoded protein: CAISEGQGTNYGYTF.